This T cell receptor (beta chain) was identified in a study of shared clonotypes between healthy human individuals. The table came from immunoSEQ multiplex PCR; TCRdb's copy has only in-frame clones and leaves some out. Of under 300,000 clones listed, over 50% are singletons. V lost 5 bases and J lost 5; bases outside the gene matches: 7. The CDR3 length is 15 residues. CDR1 and CDR2 (germline): SGHVS, FNYEAQ. The sequenced sample consisted of memory CD4+ T cells sorted from blood. Documented subset: CD45RA-negative fraction. The clonotype was recovered from a man aged 30 to 39 in good health. The chain uses TRBV7-6 and TRBJ2-2, with TRBD2 matching 8 bases. The CDR3 sequence is CASSPAASGTGELFF. DNA for the CDR3: TGTGCCAGCAGCCCGGCCGCTAGCGGGACCGGGGAGCTGTTTTTT.